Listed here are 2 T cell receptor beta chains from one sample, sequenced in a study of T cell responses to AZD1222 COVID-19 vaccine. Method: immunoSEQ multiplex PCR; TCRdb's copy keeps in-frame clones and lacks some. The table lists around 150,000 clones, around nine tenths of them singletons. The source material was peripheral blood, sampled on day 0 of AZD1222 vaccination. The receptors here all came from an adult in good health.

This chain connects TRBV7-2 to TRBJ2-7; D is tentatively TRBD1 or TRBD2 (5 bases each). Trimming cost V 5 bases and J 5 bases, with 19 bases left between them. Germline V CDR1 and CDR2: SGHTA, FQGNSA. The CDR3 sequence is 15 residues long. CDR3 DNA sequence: TGTGCCAGCAGCCCCGGGGCAGCCACTACCCACGAGCAGTACTTC. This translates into CASSPGAATTHEQYF.

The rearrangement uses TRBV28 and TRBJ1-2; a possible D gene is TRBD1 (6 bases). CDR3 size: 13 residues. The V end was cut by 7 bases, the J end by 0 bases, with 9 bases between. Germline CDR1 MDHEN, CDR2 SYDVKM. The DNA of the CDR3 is TGTGCCAGCACAACAGGGCCTAACTATGGCTACACCTTC. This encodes CASTTGPNYGYTF.